Below, one T cell receptor beta chain is given with its context. There is no known antigen for this receptor. Base qualities are not at hand, and no much larger clone is one base apart. This record belongs to a study of blood T cell repertoires in COVID-19 (dated by TCRdb to the early 2020s). Some background on the complete study: Samples covering the acute and convalescent phases of COVID-19 were provided by collaborators in the United States, Italy and Spain. The prospective study material was composed of cDNA or gDNA derived from T cells, B-cell-depleted T cells, or PBMCs. Deeply sampled blood TCRbeta repertoires from subjects exposed to, actively infected with, or recovered from COVID-19 were included in the dataset. The repertoires were released in a freely available public database intended as a resource for research on the immune response to SARS-CoV-2. Samples were obtained from the ongoing ImmuneRACE study (first 160 participants) and from roughly 1,300 subjects provided by 6 global collaborators. The sample metadata nearly always contained a de-identified subject ID, COVID-19 status, age in years and sex. Where available, HLA class I and class II types were taken from metadata supplied by the sample provider and were not determined by assay-based typing. Study-wide findings and limitations: The quantity of clinical and demographic metadata differed by source and by participant and was supplied without curation.

Each collaborating institution followed its own protocols to collect whole blood in K2EDTA tubes. For TCRbeta analysis, collaborators shipped samples as frozen whole blood, isolated PBMCs, or DNA extracted from either of those sample types. The germline V gene (reference sequence) supplies CDR1 MNHEY and CDR2 SMNVEV. The CDR3 covers 18 residues, taking in both the cysteine and the phenylalanine. Of all the DNA, just the CDR3 is kept, 54 bases in frame from base 1. V trim: 5 bases; J trim: 0 bases; unmatched bases: 10. TCRbeta CDR3 regions were amplified from genomic DNA by means of the immunoSEQ Assay, a bias-controlled multiplex PCR. For the original study's pipeline: The number of nucleated cells in each sample was estimated from the amplification of reference gene primers within the assay. To quantify the absolute abundance of each unique TCRbeta CDR3 rearrangement, sequence reads were collapsed and filtered. For each sample, productive Simpson clonality was calculated as the square root of Simpson's diversity index over productive rearrangements. TCRdb limited this immuneACCESS table to in-frame rearrangements with V and J called. A share of clones is missing; checked studies link under half to unresolved V genes, and the rest is unexplained. V and J calls and clone size follow that table, whereas D and trimming were derived from the DNA. The sample contains fewer than 250,000 clones, 85% to 90% of them found a single time. The ten most abundant clones make up roughly 3% of the sample.

The TCR originated in a man aged 60 to 75 with acute or convalescent COVID-19. The sequencing input was peripheral blood. The chain couples TRBV27 to TRBJ1-1, and 12 bases in between align with TRBD1. The bases are TGTGCCAGCAGTCCATCCCCGGGACAGGGGGCAGTGAACACTGAAGCTTTCTTT. Protein translation: CASSPSPGQGAVNTEAFF.